This note documents a single TCR beta chain sequence. Its antigen is currently unknown. Per-sample yields of isolated PBMCs were at least 6.5 million. The V end lost 1 base, the J end lost 7 bases, and 10 bases lay between the germline ends. CDR1 and CDR2 from the germline V gene are SGHVS and FNYEAQ. This CDR3 region has 14 residues. This entry comes from a study of blood T cells in healthy people across ages. Study results and caveats: A roughly linear fall in TCR beta diversity per million T cells was seen with increasing age. Comparison with aged donors showed that long-lived donors had more naive CD4+ cells and higher diversity.

Together with a sample-barcoded 5' primer, a J-beta primer mix was included in a second PCR lasting about 7 to 12 cycles. In TCRdb, the 5' RACE reads were re-called with MiXCR into one record per CDR3 protein. Of 1.5 million to 1.9 million distinct CDR3 sequences in the sample, roughly 43% were seen once. The sample comprised blood. J is TRBJ2-2 and V is TRBV7-6; D is perhaps TRBD1 or TRBD2 (6 bases each). This receptor was taken from a woman under 30 in good health. CDR3 DNA sequence: TGTGCCAGCAGCTTAGTCGGGGGCGGCGGGGAGCTGTTTTTT. Protein sequence: CASSLVGGGGELFF.